The 20 T cell receptor beta chains below all came from one sample that was sequenced in a study of T cell responses to AZD1222 COVID-19 vaccine. Sequencing used immunoSEQ multiplex PCR; TCRdb keeps in-frame clones, though not all of them. This table has around 100,000 clones, 90% appearing once. The material sequenced was peripheral blood, taken on day 0 of AZD1222 vaccination. These receptors all come from an adult in good health.

The chain joins TRBV15 to TRBJ1-4, with D possibly being TRBD1 (6 bases). Germline CDR1 is LNHNV and CDR2 is YYDKDF (reference sequence). Trimming cost V 5 bases and J 7 bases, with 17 bases left between them. The CDR3 is made up of 15 amino acids. CDR3 DNA sequence: TGTGCCACCAGCGCCCCTTCCCCCAGGGGTGAAAAACTGTTTTTT. Its protein product is CATSAPSPRGEKLFF.

The rearrangement links TRBV2 to TRBJ1-4; 9 nucleotides agree with TRBD1. The V segment lost 3 bases and the J segment 7 bases; nucleotides outside the gene matches: 3. Germline CDR1 and CDR2: SNHLY and FYNNEI. This CDR3 spans 14 amino acids. The CDR3, as DNA: TGTGCCAGCAGTGAGGGACAGGGTGGTGAAAAACTGTTTTTT. Amino acids: CASSEGQGGEKLFF.

V is TRBV9 and J is TRBJ2-3; 11 bases map to TRBD2. Germline assignment: CDR1 SGDLS and CDR2 YYNGEE. This CDR3 comprises 16 residues. The trim removed 3 bases at V and 6 bases at J, leaving 9 bases unmatched. The CDR3 loop is CASSAHSGGAGDTQYF. The CDR3 DNA follows: TGTGCCAGCAGCGCGCATAGCGGGGGGGCAGGGGATACGCAGTATTTT.

The chain links TRBV28 to TRBJ1-6; no definite D call. This CDR3 region has 13 residues. Germline CDR1 and CDR2: MDHEN and SYDVKM. V gave up 8 bases and J gave up 7 bases, with 12 bases separating them. CDR3 bases: TGTGCCAGCTCTAGCAGTTTGAATTCACCCCTCCACTTT. Translating gives CASSSSLNSPLHF.

As DNA, the CDR3 is TGTGCTAGTGGTCTGCAGGGGGACGGAAACACCATATATTTT. Translated: CASGLQGDGNTIYF. This chain links TRBV12-5 with TRBJ1-3; 7 bases line up with TRBD1. The CDR3 spans 14 residues. J was trimmed by 4 bases and V by 5 bases; bases with no gene match: 5. CDR1 is LGHNT, CDR2 FRNRAP, per germline. Together with reference TRBV12-5 and TRBJ1-3, the CDR3 gives the full variable domain: DARVTQTPRHKVTEMGQEVTMRCQPILGHNTVFWYRQTMMQGLELLAYFRNRAPLDDSGMPKDRFSAEMPDATLATLKIQPSEPRDSAVYFCASGLQGDGNTIYFGEGSWLTVV.

V usage is TRBV21-1 and J usage is TRBJ2-5; the table gives TRBD2 as D, unverified against the DNA. TRBV21-1 is annotated as a pseudogene. CDR3 size: 16 residues. The CDR3 loop reads CASSKRCGGTQETQYF. Here the CDR3 DNA reads TGTGCCAGCAGCAAAAGGTGCGGGGGAACTCAAGAGACCCAGTACTTC.

The CDR3 reads CASRRQGGETQYF. In DNA form, the CDR3 reads TGTGCCAGCAGGAGACAGGGAGGAGAGACCCAGTACTTC. J is TRBJ2-5 and V is TRBV6-5; possibly TRBD1 for D (7 bases). This CDR3 contains 13 residues. The V end was cut by 6 bases, the J end by 4 bases, with 12 bases between. Germline CDR1 MNHEY, CDR2 SVGAGI.

The CDR3 reads CAWRGGLAYEQYF. The CDR3 DNA is TGTGCCTGGAGGGGGGGACTAGCCTACGAGCAGTACTTC. The chain carries TRBV30 and TRBJ2-7, with 8 bases identical to TRBD2. The V segment lost 3 bases and the J segment 2 bases; nucleotides outside the gene matches: 3. The CDR3 is made up of 13 amino acids. Per germline, CDR1 GTSNPN and CDR2 SVGIG (reference sequence).

This clone was seen a single time. The rearrangement links TRBV4-1 to TRBJ1-5, with D unclear. The CDR3 has 15 amino acids. The V end was cut by 4 bases, the J end by 4 bases, with 14 bases between. Germline V CDR1 and CDR2: MGHRA, YSYEKL. For the CDR3, the DNA is TGCGCCAGCAGCCCGACGAGGGCGACAAATCAGCCCCAGCATTTT. Residues: CASSPTRATNQPQHF.

The chain employs TRBV14 and TRBJ1-6; D is unresolved. Germline lookup yields CDR1 SGHDN and CDR2 FVKESK. Trimming pared 1 base from V and 5 bases from J, leaving 12 bases between. This CDR3 comprises 16 residues. The CDR3 coding sequence is TGTGCCAGCAGCCAAGTTTCGCCCTCAGATAATTCACCCCTCCACTTT. Translation: CASSQVSPSDNSPLHF.

The V and J genes are TRBV4-3 and TRBJ2-7; D might be TRBD2 (7 bases). The CDR3 contains 16 residues. Trimming stripped 3 bases from V and 3 bases from J, with 18 bases between. Looked up from germline, CDR1 is LGHNA and CDR2 is YSLEER. The CDR3 DNA reads as TGCGCCAGCAGCCAGGGGGCAGCGGGGCCAAACTACGAGCAGTACTTC. It specifies CASSQGAAGPNYEQYF.

This CDR3 reads CASSDSRGSTYGYTF. DNA of the CDR3: TGTGCCAGCAGCGACAGCAGGGGGAGTACTTATGGCTACACCTTC. This chain links TRBV9 with TRBJ1-2; 7 positions agree with TRBD1. The V gene end was trimmed by 3 bases and the J gene end by 5 bases; junction bases not matched to a gene: 10. From germline, CDR1 is SGDLS and CDR2 YYNGEE. The CDR3 consists of 15 residues.

The V call is TRBV28, the J call TRBJ1-4; D gene unclear. V lost 6 bases, J lost 8 bases, and 7 bases lay in between. In germline, CDR1 is MDHEN, CDR2 SYDVKM. The CDR3 covers 11 residues. The DNA for the CDR3 is TGTGCCAGCAGCGGGAGGGAAAAACTGTTTTTT. Its translation: CASSGREKLFF. Full variable domain (missing parts from reference TRBV28 and TRBJ1-4): DVKVTQSSRYLVKRTGEKVFLECVQDMDHENMFWYRQDPGLGLRLIYFSYDVKMKEKGDIPEGYSVSREKKERFSLILESASTNQTSMYLCASSGREKLFFGSGTQLSVL.

The chain joins TRBV27 to TRBJ2-2; D is possibly TRBD1 or TRBD2 (5 bases each). The CDR3 has 15 amino acids. The V and J ends lost 6 bases and 0 bases respectively, with 11 bases between them. Per germline, CDR1 MNHEY and CDR2 SMNVEV (reference sequence). DNA for the CDR3: TGTGCCAGCAGACCCCTGGGACCGAACACCGGGGAGCTGTTTTTT. Residues: CASRPLGPNTGELFF.

The chain joins TRBV28 to TRBJ2-1, with 11 bases lining up with TRBD2. The V and J ends lost 2 bases and 4 bases, in that order; junction bases with no gene match: 4. The CDR3 totals 16 residues. Germline V lookup: CDR1 MDHEN, CDR2 SYDVKM. CDR3 region: CASSLRLAGSYNEQFF. CDR3 nucleotides: TGTGCCAGCAGTTTAAGACTAGCGGGGAGTTACAATGAGCAGTTCTTC.

This chain joins TRBV12-3 or TRBV12-4 and TRBJ1-1; TRBD1 is a possible D gene (5 bases). This CDR3 region has 13 residues. The ends were cut back, 5 bases at V and 5 bases at J, with 12 bases in the middle. The CDR3 sequence: CASSRQEGTEAFF. DNA for the CDR3: TGTGCCAGCAGTCGCCAAGAGGGGACTGAAGCTTTCTTT.

The chain couples TRBV19 to TRBJ1-1, with no clear D. Germline CDR1 and CDR2: LNHDA and SQIVND (reference sequence). Trimming stripped 3 bases from V and 1 base from J, with 15 bases between. CDR3 size: 16 residues. The CDR3 sequence is CASSIPARVGNTEAFF. CDR3 DNA: TGTGCCAGTAGTATCCCGGCGCGGGTGGGGAACACTGAAGCTTTCTTT.

This rearrangement joins TRBV3-1 (or the pseudogene TRBV3-2) to TRBJ1-1; 7 nucleotides line up with TRBD1. Germline CDR1 is LGHDT and CDR2 is YNNKEL (reference sequence). V trimming: 4 bases; J trimming: 5 bases; junction bases outside the gene matches: 13. This CDR3 has 16 amino acids. CDR3 nucleotides: TGTGCCAGCAGCCCTGGGGCCGGCAGGGGGTTTACTGAAGCTTTCTTT. This gives the protein CASSPGAGRGFTEAFF.

This rearrangement joins TRBV6-1 to TRBJ1-1, with 7 bases that match TRBD1. CDR3 size: 14 residues. Trimming at V came to 3 bases and at J to 11 bases, leaving 12 bases not matched to a gene. The germline V gene encodes CDR1 MNHNS and CDR2 SASEGT. CDR3 nucleotide sequence: TGTGCCAGCAGTGACACGAACAGGGGATTTGAGGCTTTCTTT. This encodes CASSDTNRGFEAFF.

The chain recombines TRBV5-4 with TRBJ1-2, with TRBD1 identical over 8 bases. The length of the CDR3 is 14 residues. V dropped 0 bases and J dropped 2; count of bases not matched to a gene: 0. CDR1 and CDR2 from the germline V gene are SGHNT and YYREEE (reference sequence). The CDR3 region has the DNA TGTGCCAGCAGCTTGGGGACAGGGAACTATGGCTACACCTTC. Translation gives CASSLGTGNYGYTF.